The entry below describes one TCR beta chain. Its antigen is not identified. CDR1 and CDR2 (germline): SGHAT, FQNNGV. J lost 2 bases, V lost 3 bases, and 4 bases had no gene match. The CDR3 is 15 amino acids. TCRdb keeps only in-frame clones here, not all; method: immunoSEQ multiplex PCR. The table shows 65,000 to 95,000 clones, with over 85% occurring only once. These data are taken from a study of OX40 agonist ivuxolimab in advanced cancers. Study in general: With a range of roughly 23 to 90, age averaged approximately 60 years, and around 83% were male.

Study-wide results and caveats: Specificity for antigen went undetermined in the expanded peripheral T cells.

The clonotype originates from an adult with an advanced solid tumor such as melanoma, head and neck, liver or kidney cancer. This chain links TRBV11-2 with TRBJ2-5, with 9 bases aligning to TRBD2. The sequences come from CD4+ or CD8+ T cells sorted from blood, collected in a trial of the OX40 agonist ivuxolimab. In DNA form, the CDR3 reads TGTGCCAGCAGCTTGCTAGCGGGGTCGCAAGAGACCCAGTACTTC. Translating it yields CASSLLAGSQETQYF.